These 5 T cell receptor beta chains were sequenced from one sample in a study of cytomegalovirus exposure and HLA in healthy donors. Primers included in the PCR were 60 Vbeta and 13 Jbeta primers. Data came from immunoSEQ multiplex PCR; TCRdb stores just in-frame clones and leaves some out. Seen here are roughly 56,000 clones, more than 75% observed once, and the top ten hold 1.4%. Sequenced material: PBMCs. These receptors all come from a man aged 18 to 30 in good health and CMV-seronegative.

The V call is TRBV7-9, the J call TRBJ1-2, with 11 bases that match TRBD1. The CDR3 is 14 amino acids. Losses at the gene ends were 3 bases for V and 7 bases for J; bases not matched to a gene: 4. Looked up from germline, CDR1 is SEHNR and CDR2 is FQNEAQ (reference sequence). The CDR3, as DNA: TGTGCCAGCAGCTTGGACAGGGGGCCGGGTGGCTACACCTTC. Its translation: CASSLDRGPGGYTF.

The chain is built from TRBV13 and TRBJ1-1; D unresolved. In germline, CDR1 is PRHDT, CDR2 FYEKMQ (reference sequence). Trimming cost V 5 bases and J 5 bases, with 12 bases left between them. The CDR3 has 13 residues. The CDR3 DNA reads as TGTGCCAGCAGCCCAGGCCTTGAGACTGAAGCTTTCTTT. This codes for CASSPGLETEAFF.

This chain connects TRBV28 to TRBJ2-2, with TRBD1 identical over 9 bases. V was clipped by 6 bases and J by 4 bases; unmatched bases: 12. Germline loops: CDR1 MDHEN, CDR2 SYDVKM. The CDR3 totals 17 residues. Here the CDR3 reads CASRSRDRAVGTGELFF. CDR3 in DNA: TGTGCCAGCAGGTCCCGGGACAGGGCGGTGGGCACCGGGGAGCTGTTTTTT.

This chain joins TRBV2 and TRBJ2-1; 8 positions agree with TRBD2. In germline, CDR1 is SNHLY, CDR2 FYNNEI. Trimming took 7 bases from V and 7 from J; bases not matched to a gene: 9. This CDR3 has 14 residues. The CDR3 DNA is TGTGCCAGCATTCGGGGGGGCCCTGGGAATGAGCAGTTCTTC. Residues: CASIRGGPGNEQFF.

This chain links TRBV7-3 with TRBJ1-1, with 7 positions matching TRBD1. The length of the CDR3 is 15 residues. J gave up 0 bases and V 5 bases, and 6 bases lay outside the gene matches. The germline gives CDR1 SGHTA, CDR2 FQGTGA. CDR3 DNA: TGTGCCAGCAGCGCCCAGGGGGGAGTGAACACTGAAGCTTTCTTT. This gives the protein CASSAQGGVNTEAFF.